This record covers a single TCR beta chain. What it recognizes is unknown. Every sample yielded at least 6.5 million isolated PBMCs. The data stem from a study of blood T cells in healthy people across ages. Study at large: Capturing about one barcoded beta molecule per two T cells was achieved by template switching.

Germline V gene data show CDR1 as SQVTM and CDR2 as ANQGSEA. The CDR3 extends over 12 amino acids. The V end lost 4 bases, the J end lost 1 base, and 7 bases lay between the germline ends. The authors ran a second PCR of about 6 to 12 cycles using a sample-barcoded 5' primer and a J-beta primer mix. A template-switch adaptor that had 12 random nucleotides put a tag on each cDNA molecule. A single record per CDR3 protein comes from TCRdb applying MiXCR to the 5' RACE reads. The sample contains roughly 800,000 distinct CDR3 sequences, roughly 60% of which appear only once. Notes on the study in general: Fewer expanded clones and more diversity marked long-lived versus aged donors.

The TCR comes from a young man in good health. Sequenced material: blood. The chain couples TRBV29-1 to TRBJ2-5; D unclear. The CDR3 sequence: CSVVLSQETQYF. DNA for the CDR3: TGCAGCGTTGTGTTAAGCCAAGAGACCCAGTACTTC.